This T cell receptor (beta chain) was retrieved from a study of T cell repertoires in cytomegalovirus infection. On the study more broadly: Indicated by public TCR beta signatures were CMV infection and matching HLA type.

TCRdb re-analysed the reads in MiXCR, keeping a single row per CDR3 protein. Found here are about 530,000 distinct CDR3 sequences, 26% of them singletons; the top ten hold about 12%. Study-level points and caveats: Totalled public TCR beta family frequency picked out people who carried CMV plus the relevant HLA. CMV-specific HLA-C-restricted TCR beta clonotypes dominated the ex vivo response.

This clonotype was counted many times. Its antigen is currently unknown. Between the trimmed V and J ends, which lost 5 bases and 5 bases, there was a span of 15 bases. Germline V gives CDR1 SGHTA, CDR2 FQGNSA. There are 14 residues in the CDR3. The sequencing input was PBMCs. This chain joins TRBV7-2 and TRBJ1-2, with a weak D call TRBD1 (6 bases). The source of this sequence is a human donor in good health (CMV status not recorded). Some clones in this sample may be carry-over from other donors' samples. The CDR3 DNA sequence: TGTGCCAGCAGCCGACCCGGACAGTTATATGGCTACACCTTC. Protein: CASSRPGQLYGYTF.